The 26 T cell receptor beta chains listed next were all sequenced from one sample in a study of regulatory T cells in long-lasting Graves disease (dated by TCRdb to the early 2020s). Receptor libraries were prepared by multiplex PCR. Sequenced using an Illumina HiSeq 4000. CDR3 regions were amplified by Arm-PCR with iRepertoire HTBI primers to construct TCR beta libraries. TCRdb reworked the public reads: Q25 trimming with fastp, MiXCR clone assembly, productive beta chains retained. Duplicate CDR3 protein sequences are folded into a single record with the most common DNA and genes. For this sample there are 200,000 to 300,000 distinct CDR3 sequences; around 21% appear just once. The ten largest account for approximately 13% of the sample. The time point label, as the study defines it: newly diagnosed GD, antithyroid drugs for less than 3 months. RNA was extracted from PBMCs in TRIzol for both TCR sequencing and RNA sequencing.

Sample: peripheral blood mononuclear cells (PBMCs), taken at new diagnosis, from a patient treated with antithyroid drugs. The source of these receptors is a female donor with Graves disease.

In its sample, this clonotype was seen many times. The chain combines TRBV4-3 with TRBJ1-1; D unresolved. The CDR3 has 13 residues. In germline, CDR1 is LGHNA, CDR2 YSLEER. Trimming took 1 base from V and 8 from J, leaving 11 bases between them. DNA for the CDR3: TGCGCCAGCAGCCAAGGATTTTCGCTGGAAGCTTTCTTT. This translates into CASSQGFSLEAFF.

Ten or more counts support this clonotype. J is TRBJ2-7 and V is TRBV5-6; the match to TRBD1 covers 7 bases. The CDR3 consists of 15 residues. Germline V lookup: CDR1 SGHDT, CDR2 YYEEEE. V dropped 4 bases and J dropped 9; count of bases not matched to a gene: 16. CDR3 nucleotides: TGTGCCAGCAGCAAAGCCGGGACAGACCTTCTTTGGCAGTACTTC. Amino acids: CASSKAGTDLLWQYF.

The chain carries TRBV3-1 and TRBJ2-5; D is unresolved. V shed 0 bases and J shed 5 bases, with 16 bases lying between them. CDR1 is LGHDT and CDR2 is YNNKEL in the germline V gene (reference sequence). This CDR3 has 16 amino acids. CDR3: CASSQDLVAMGETQYF. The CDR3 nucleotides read TGTGCCAGCAGCCAAGATTTGGTAGCTATGGGCGAGACCCAGTACTTC.

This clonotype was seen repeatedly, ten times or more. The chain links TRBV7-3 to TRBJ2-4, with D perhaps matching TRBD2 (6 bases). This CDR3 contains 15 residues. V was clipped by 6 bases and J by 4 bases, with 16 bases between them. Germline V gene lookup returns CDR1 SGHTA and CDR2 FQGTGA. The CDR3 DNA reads TGTGCCAGCAGTTTGGGGGGATCAACTAAAAACATTCAGTACTTC. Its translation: CASSLGGSTKNIQYF.

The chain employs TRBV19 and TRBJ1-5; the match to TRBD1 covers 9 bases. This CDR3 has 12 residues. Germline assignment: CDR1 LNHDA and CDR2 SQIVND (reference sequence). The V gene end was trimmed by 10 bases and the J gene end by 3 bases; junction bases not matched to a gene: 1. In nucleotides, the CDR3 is TGTGCCACACAGGGGGCCAATCAGCCCCAGCATTTT. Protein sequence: CATQGANQPQHF.

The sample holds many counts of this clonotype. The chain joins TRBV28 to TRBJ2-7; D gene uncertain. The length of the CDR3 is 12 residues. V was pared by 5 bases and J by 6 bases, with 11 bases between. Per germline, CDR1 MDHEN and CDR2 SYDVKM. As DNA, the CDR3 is TGTGCCAGCAGTCCGGGCCTCTCCGAGCAGTACTTC. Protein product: CASSPGLSEQYF.

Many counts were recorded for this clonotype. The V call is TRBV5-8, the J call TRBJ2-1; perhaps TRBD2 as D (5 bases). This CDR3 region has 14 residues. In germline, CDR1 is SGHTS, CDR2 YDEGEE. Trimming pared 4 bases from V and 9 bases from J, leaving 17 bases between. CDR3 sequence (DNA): TGTGCCAGCAGCCCCTTACTAGGATCAGTTGAGCAGTTCTTC. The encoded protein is CASSPLLGSVEQFF. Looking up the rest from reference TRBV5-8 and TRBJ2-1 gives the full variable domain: EAGVTQSPTHLIKTRGQQATLRCSPISGHTSVYWYQQALGLGLQFLLWYDEGEERNRGNFPPRFSGRQFPNYSSELNVNALELEDSALYLCASSPLLGSVEQFFGPGTRLTVL.

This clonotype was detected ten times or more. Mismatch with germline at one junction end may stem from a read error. Written as DNA, the CDR3 is TGCGCCAGCAGGGGGACAGGGGGCCCCTCAGATACGCAGTATTTT. Its translation is CASRGTGGPSDTQYF. The chain joins TRBV7-2 to TRBJ2-3; 12 nucleotides match TRBD1. From germline, CDR1 is SGHTA and CDR2 FQGNSA. This CDR3 is 15 amino acids long.

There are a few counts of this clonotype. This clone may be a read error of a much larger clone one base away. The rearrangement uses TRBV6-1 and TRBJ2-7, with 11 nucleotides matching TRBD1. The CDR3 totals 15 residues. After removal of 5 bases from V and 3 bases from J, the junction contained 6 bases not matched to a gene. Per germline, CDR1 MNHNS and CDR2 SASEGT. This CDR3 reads CASSPWTGGDYEQYF. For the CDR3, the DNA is TGTGCCAGCAGTCCATGGACAGGGGGCGACTACGAGCAGTACTTC.

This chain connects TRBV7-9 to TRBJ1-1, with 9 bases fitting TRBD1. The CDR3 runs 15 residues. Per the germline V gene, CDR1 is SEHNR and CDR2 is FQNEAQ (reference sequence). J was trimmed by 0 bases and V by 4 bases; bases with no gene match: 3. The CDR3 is CASSSGQGMNTEAFF. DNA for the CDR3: TGTGCCAGCAGCTCGGGACAGGGCATGAACACTGAAGCTTTCTTT.

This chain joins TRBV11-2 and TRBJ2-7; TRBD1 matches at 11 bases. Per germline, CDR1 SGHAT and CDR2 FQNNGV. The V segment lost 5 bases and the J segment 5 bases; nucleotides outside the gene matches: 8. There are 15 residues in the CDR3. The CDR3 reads CASSKVGQGAHEQYF. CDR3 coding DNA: TGTGCCAGCAGCAAGGTTGGACAGGGGGCCCACGAGCAGTACTTC.

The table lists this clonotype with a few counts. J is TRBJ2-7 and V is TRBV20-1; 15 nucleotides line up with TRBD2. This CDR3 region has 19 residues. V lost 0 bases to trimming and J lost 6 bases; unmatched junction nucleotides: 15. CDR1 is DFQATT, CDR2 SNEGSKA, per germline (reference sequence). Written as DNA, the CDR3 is TGCAGTGCTAGAGATGGGGGGGGACTAGCGGGAGGCCCCGAATTCGAGCAGTACTTC. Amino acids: CSARDGGGLAGGPEFEQYF.

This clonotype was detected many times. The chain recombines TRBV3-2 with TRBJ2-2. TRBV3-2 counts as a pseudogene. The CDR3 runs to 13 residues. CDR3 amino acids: CASSQEGTGELFF. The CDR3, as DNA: TGTGCCAGCAGCCAAGAGGGAACCGGGGAGCTGTTTTTT.

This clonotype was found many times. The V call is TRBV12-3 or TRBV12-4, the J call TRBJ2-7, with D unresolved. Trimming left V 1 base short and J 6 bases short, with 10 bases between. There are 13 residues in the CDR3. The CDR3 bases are TGTGCCAGCAGTTTAGTATCCAGGACCGAGCAGTACTTC. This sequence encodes CASSLVSRTEQYF.

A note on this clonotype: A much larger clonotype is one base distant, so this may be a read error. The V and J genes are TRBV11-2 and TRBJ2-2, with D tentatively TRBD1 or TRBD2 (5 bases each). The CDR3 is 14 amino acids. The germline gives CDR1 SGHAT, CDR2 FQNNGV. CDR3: CASSLTGHTGELSF. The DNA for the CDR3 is TGTGCCAGCAGTTTAACAGGTCACACCGGGGAGCTGTCTTTT. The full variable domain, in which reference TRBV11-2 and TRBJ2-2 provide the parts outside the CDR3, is EAGVAQSPRYKIIEKRQSVAFWCNPISGHATLYWYQQILGQGPKLLIQFQNNGVVDDSQLPKDRFSAERLKGVDSTLKIQPAKLEDSAVYLCASSLTGHTGELSFGEGSRLTVL.

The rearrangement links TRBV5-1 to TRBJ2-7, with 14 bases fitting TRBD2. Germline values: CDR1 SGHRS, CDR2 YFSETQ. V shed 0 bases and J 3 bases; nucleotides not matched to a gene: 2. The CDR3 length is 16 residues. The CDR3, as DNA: TGCGCCAGCAGCTTGGATGGGACTAGCGGGAGCTACGAGCAGTACTTC. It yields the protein CASSLDGTSGSYEQYF.

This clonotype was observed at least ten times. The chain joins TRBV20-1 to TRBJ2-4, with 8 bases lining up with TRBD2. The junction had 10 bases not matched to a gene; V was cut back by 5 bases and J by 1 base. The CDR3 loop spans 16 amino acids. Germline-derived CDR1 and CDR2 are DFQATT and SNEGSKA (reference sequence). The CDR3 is CSAEDRGGPAKNIQYF. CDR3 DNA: TGCAGTGCTGAGGACCGGGGGGGCCCCGCCAAAAACATTCAGTACTTC.

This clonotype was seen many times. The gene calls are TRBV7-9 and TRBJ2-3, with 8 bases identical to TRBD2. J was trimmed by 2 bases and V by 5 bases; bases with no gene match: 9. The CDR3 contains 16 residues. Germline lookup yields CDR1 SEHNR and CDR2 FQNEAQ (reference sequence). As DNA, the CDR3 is TGTGCCAGCAGCCCGATAGCGGGGATAAACACAGATACGCAGTATTTT. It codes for CASSPIAGINTDTQYF.

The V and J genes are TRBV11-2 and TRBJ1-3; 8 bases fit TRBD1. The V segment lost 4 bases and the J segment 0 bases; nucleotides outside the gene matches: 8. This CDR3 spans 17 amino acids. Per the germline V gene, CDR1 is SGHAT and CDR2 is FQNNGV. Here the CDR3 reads CASSSTPGQDSGNTIYF. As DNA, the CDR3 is TGTGCCAGCAGCTCGACCCCGGGACAGGACTCTGGAAACACCATATATTTT.

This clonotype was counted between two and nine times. The CDR3 DNA reads as TGCGCCAGCAGCCAACAACACCCTACTAGGAATGAGCAGTTCTTC. Residues: CASSQQHPTRNEQFF. This chain uses TRBV4-1 with TRBJ2-1, with D possibly being TRBD2 (5 bases). Trimming cost V 2 bases and J 7 bases, with 15 bases left between them. The CDR3 extends over 15 amino acids. Per the germline V gene, CDR1 is MGHRA and CDR2 is YSYEKL.

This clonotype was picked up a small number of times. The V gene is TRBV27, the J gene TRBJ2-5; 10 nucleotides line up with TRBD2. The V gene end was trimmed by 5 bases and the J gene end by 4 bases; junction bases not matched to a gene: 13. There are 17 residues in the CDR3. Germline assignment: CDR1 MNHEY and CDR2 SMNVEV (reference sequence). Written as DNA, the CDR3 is TGTGCCAGCAGTCCCAGATTAAGCGGGGGGGGGGGAGAGACCCAGTACTTC. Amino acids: CASSPRLSGGGGETQYF.

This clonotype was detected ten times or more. CDR3 DNA sequence: TGTGCCAGCAGCATCGGGGGAGGCACTGAAGCTTTCTTT. Protein: CASSIGGGTEAFF. The genes are TRBV28 and TRBJ1-1, with D maybe TRBD1 (5 bases). The CDR3 is 13 residues long. The ends were cut back, 6 bases at V and 4 bases at J, with 12 bases in the middle. Per germline, CDR1 MDHEN and CDR2 SYDVKM.

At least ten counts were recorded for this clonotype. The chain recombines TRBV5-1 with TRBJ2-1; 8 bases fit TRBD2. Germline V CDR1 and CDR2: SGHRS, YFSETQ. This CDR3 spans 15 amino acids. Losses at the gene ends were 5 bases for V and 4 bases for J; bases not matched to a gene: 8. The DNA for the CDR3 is TGCGCCAGCAGAAAAGCGGGACTAGAGTACAATGAGCAGTTCTTC. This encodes CASRKAGLEYNEQFF.

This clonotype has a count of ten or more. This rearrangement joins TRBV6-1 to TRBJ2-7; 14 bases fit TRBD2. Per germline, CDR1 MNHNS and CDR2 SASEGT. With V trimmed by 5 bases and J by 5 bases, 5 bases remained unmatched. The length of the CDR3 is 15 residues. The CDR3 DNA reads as TGTGCCAGCAGTCTATTGGGACTAGCGGGAGACGAGCAGTACTTC. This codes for CASSLLGLAGDEQYF.

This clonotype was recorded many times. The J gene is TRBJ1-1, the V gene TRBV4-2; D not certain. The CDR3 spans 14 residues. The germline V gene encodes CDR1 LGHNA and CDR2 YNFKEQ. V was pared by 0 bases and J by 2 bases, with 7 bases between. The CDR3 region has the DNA TGTGCCAGCAGCCAAGAAATGTACAACACTGAAGCTTTCTTT. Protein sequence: CASSQEMYNTEAFF.

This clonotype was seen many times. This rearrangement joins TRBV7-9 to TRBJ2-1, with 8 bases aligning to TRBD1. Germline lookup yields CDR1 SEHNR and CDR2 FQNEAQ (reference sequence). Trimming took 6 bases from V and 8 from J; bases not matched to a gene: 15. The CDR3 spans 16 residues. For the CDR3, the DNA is TGTGCCAGCAGAACACCACCGGGACAGGTGGGCTATGAGCAGTTCTTC. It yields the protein CASRTPPGQVGYEQFF.